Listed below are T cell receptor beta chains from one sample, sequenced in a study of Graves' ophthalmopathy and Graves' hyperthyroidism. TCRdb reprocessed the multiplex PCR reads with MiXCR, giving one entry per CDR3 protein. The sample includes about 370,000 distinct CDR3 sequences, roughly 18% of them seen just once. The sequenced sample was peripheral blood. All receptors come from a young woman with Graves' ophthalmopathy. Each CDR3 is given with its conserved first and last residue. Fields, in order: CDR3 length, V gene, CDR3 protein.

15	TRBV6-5	CAGRYEQGRGLPQHF
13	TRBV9	CASSRAPNTEAFF
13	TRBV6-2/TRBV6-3	CASSPDWGTEAFF
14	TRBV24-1	CATSDRGTEYEQYF
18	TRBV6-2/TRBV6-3	CASSYVPGQGLLGQPQHF
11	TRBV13	CAIQGAGELFF
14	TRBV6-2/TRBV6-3	CASSTLVRSYGYTF
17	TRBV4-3	CASSQDLRGRINYGYTF
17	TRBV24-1	CATSGGQGAAGANVLTF
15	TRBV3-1	CASSQDLTRQREAFF
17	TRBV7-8	CASSPRTGEGQNYGYTF
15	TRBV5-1	CASSPFGPKDTEASF
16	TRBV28	CASSPLTSAIQETQYF
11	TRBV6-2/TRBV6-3	CASTRGDIQYF
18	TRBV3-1	CASSQDPIGAGGNTEAFF
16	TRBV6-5	CASSYSPRSNTGELFF
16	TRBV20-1	CSAPTGGGFPNYGYTF
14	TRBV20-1	CSARDLEVNTEAFF
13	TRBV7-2	CASSRMADTEAFF
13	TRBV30	CAWSVGTGGDQNF
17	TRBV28	CASSSHQWGERPGEQYF
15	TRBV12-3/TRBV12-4	CASSERQGAPTEAFF
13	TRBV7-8	CASSSTLGETQYF
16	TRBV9	CASSVGGSDSNQPQHF
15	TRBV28	CASRQGGASNQPQHF
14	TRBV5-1	CASSLAGQKETQYF
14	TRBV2	CASRPGQGETEAFF
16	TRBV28	CASSLSLPGRQETQYF
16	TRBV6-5	CASSSLSGRAESEQYF
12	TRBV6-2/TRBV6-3	CAGSGYGTEAFF
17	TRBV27	CASSLFAGGKGNTEAFF
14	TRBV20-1	CSAPPRTYATEAFF
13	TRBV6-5	CASSYPGAYGYTF
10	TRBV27	CASRLETQYF
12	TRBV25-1	CASSDRDRDLHF
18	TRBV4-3	CASSQEVARAAMNTEAFF
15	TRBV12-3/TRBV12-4	CASSLLGVWEETQYF
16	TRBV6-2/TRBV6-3	CASSYSLKTGGVEAFF
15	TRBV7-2	CASSLLSGREGEQYF
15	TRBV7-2	CASSLAVSPLGEQFF
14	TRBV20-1	CSATPGQGGYEQYF
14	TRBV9	CASSVRDRGTEAFF
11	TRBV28	CASIQGGEQYF
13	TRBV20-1	CSACLISAGEQYF
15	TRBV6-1	CASSPSGLDTGELFF
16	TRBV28	CASTPTIAGSIYEQYF
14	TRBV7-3	CASSPVGSNTEAFF
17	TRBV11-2	CASSLGAGGPRTDTQYF
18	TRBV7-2	CASSLGPLAGGNSETQYF
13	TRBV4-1	CASSPLGAWEQYF
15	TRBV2	CASSEDVRALRTLHF
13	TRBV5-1	CASTTASGSEQYF
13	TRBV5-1	CASSLVGVTEAFF
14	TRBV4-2	CASSQAGGATEAFF
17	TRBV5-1	CASSLKYLEGRGTEAFF
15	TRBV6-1	CASSKGQGPQETQYF
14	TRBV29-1	CSVEVGRGMTEAFF
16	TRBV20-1	CSARSPARTEFYEQYF